These 32 T cell receptor beta chains were all obtained from the same sample, sequenced in a study of shared clonotypes between healthy human individuals. The table came from immunoSEQ multiplex PCR; TCRdb's copy has only in-frame clones and leaves some out. The sample records about 2.3 million clones, roughly 92% being singletons. The specimen sequenced was naive CD4+ T cells from PBMCs. Stated subset: CD45RA+ positively selected. Receptors were obtained from a man between 18 and 35 years old in good health. Some clones in this sample may be carry-over from other donors' samples.

In its sample, this clone was seen a few times. V is TRBV2 and J is TRBJ1-2; maybe TRBD1 (5 bases). V lost 3 bases, J lost 5 bases, and 13 bases lay in between. In germline, CDR1 is SNHLY, CDR2 FYNNEI. The CDR3 sequence is 14 residues long. CDR3: CASSDEGTGYGYTF. For the CDR3, the DNA is TGTGCCAGCAGTGATGAGGGGACTGGGTATGGCTACACCTTC.

The gene calls are TRBV6-5 and TRBJ2-7; 8 nucleotides match TRBD2. Germline trimming cut 6 bases from V and 9 bases from J; bases unmatched to any gene: 13. Germline V gene sequence: CDR1 MNHEY, CDR2 SVGAGI. The CDR3 runs to 14 residues. CDR3 bases: TGTGCCAGCAGCCCCCGTAGCGGGGCCCTGGCGCAGTACTTC. Encoded protein: CASSPRSGALAQYF.

V gene TRBV5-4 combines with J gene TRBJ2-7; a weak D match, TRBD2 (5 bases). Trimming took off 6 bases at V and 2 bases at J, with 15 bases between the two ends. This CDR3 spans 14 amino acids. Germline assignment: CDR1 SGHNT and CDR2 YYREEE (reference sequence). The CDR3 bases are TGTGCCAGCAACCGGGAATCGGGTGCCTACGAGCAGTACTTC. Its translation is CASNRESGAYEQYF.

About this clone itself: Within the sample, other DNA sequences also encode this same CDR3. The chain links TRBV6-1 to TRBJ1-5; perhaps TRBD1 as D (6 bases). Between the trimmed V and J ends, which lost 3 bases and 3 bases, there was a span of 9 bases. The CDR3 sequence is 14 residues long. Germline lookup yields CDR1 MNHNS and CDR2 SASEGT. CDR3 residues: CASSEGQNNQPQHF. CDR3 sequence (DNA): TGTGCCAGCAGTGAGGGACAAAACAATCAGCCCCAGCATTTT.

V and J are TRBV2 and TRBJ2-3, with 9 bases matching TRBD2. The CDR3 runs to 16 residues. V gave up 4 bases and J gave up 2 bases; unmatched junction bases: 7. Germline CDR1 reads SNHLY; CDR2 reads FYNNEI. The CDR3: CASSVGGRVFTDTQYF. For the CDR3, the DNA is TGTGCCAGCAGTGTGGGCGGGAGGGTATTCACAGATACGCAGTATTTT. Based on the CDR3 plus reference TRBV2 and TRBJ2-3, the full variable domain is EPEVTQTPSHQVTQMGQEVILRCVPISNHLYFYWYRQILGQKVEFLVSFYNNEISEKSEIFDDQFSVERPDGSNFTLKIRSTKLEDSAMYFCASSVGGRVFTDTQYFGPGTRLTVL.

The chain couples TRBV2 to TRBJ1-1, with a possible D match to TRBD1 (5 bases). The germline gives CDR1 SNHLY, CDR2 FYNNEI. V was trimmed by 6 bases and J by 5 bases, leaving 16 bases between them. This CDR3 has 14 residues. In DNA form, the CDR3 reads TGTGCCAGCAGGGAGCCTAGGGGTTCGACTGAAGCTTTCTTT. It codes for CASREPRGSTEAFF.

V usage is TRBV5-1 and J usage is TRBJ2-7; weak D call: TRBD1 (6 bases). Germline V lookup: CDR1 SGHRS, CDR2 YFSETQ. Trimming cost V 4 bases and J 6 bases, with 17 bases left between them. The CDR3 consists of 14 residues. The CDR3 here is CASSNTTGAIEQYF. CDR3 nucleotide sequence: TGCGCCAGCAGCAATACGACAGGTGCTATCGAGCAGTACTTC.

The chain links TRBV28 to TRBJ2-3; a possible D gene is TRBD1 (6 bases). Germline-derived CDR1 and CDR2 are MDHEN and SYDVKM. The CDR3 spans 14 residues. The V end lost 5 bases, the J end lost 6 bases, and 15 bases lay between the germline ends. CDR3: CASSHTGNVDTQYF. The CDR3 nucleotides read TGTGCCAGCAGTCACACAGGGAACGTGGATACGCAGTATTTT.

The rearrangement links TRBV6-5 to TRBJ1-1; D is uncertain. CDR3 size: 13 residues. Per the germline V gene, CDR1 is MNHEY and CDR2 is SVGAGI. V dropped 0 bases and J dropped 4 bases, with 6 bases sitting between them. As DNA, the CDR3 is TGTGCCAGCAGTTACTCTTTCTCCACTGAAGCTTTCTTT. It is translated as CASSYSFSTEAFF.

The genes are TRBV28 and TRBJ2-7; D possibly uses TRBD1 or TRBD2 (5 bases each). The CDR3 loop spans 16 amino acids. The germline V gene encodes CDR1 MDHEN and CDR2 SYDVKM. Trimming stripped 9 bases from V and 2 bases from J, with 23 bases between. For the CDR3, the DNA is TGTGCCAGTACGGACTTGGGACGAGTTATCCCCTACGAGCAGTACTTC. Its protein product is CASTDLGRVIPYEQYF.

The V call is TRBV4-1, the J call TRBJ2-1, with 7 bases that match TRBD1. Germline-derived CDR1 and CDR2 are MGHRA and YSYEKL. The CDR3 totals 16 residues. Trimming at V came to 3 bases and at J to 9 bases, leaving 14 bases not matched to a gene. In nucleotides, the CDR3 is TGCGCCAGCAGCCACTCCGATTCAGCTCCAGGGGGTGAGCAGTTCTTC. It encodes CASSHSDSAPGGEQFF.

The CDR3 nucleotides are TGTGCCAGCAGCACAGGGGCGGCAGGGGGGATCGAGCAGTACTTC. It specifies CASSTGAAGGIEQYF. The chain joins TRBV7-2 to TRBJ2-7; possibly TRBD1 for D (7 bases). From germline, CDR1 is SGHTA and CDR2 FQGNSA. This CDR3 spans 15 amino acids. The V end lost 5 bases, the J end lost 6 bases, and 20 bases lay between the germline ends.

The chain links TRBV19 to TRBJ2-1, with TRBD2 identical over 14 bases. The CDR3 runs to 14 residues. The V and J ends lost 4 bases and 9 bases, in that order; junction bases with no gene match: 2. The germline gives CDR1 LNHDA, CDR2 SQIVND (reference sequence). CDR3 coding DNA: TGTGCCAGTAGTAGGACTAGCGGGAGGTTTGAGCAGTTCTTC. Its translation is CASSRTSGRFEQFF.

CDR3 DNA sequence: TGTGCCAGCTCACTAAGCACAGGGGGTAGCAATCAGCCCCAGCATTTT. It specifies CASSLSTGGSNQPQHF. The V gene is TRBV18, the J gene TRBJ1-5; 8 bases agree with TRBD1. The V and J ends lost 4 bases and 0 bases, in that order; junction bases with no gene match: 5. Germline values: CDR1 KGHSH, CDR2 LQKENI. The CDR3 length is 16 residues.

The chain couples TRBV5-1 to TRBJ2-3; 8 bases are a match to TRBD2. The CDR3 sequence is 16 residues long. The germline CDR1 and CDR2 sequences are SGHRS and YFSETQ. The V and J ends lost 0 bases and 1 base, in that order; junction bases with no gene match: 4. CDR3 region: CASSLDRREGTDTQYF. The DNA for the CDR3 is TGCGCCAGCAGCTTGGATAGGCGGGAGGGCACAGATACGCAGTATTTT.

The chain recombines TRBV9 with TRBJ2-1; D may match TRBD1 or TRBD2 (5 bases each). The CDR3 is 14 residues long. Trimming stripped 4 bases from V and 3 bases from J, with 11 bases between. Germline V lookup: CDR1 SGDLS, CDR2 YYNGEE. In DNA, the CDR3 is TGTGCCAGCAGCAAAGGGGACCTCTACAATGAGCAGTTCTTC. This sequence encodes CASSKGDLYNEQFF.

V is TRBV7-9 and J is TRBJ2-7; the match to TRBD2 covers 7 bases. V lost 2 bases to trimming and J lost 6 bases; unmatched junction nucleotides: 7. The CDR3 is 14 residues long. Germline V CDR1 and CDR2: SEHNR, FQNEAQ (reference sequence). The CDR3 loop is CASSLIRRESEQYF. The DNA for the CDR3 is TGTGCCAGCAGCTTAATACGGCGGGAGAGCGAGCAGTACTTC. Looking up the rest from reference TRBV7-9 and TRBJ2-7 gives the full variable domain: DTGVSQNPRHKITKRGQNVTFRCDPISEHNRLYWYRQTLGQGPEFLTYFQNEAQLEKSRLLSDRFSAERPKGSFSTLEIQRTEQGDSAMYLCASSLIRRESEQYFGPGTRLTVT.

V gene TRBV5-1 combines with J gene TRBJ2-1; D is unclear. CDR3 length: 14 amino acids. Germline V lookup: CDR1 SGHRS, CDR2 YFSETQ. V gave up 4 bases and J gave up 9 bases, with 17 bases separating them. The CDR3 region has the DNA TGCGCCAGCAGCCAAGGGCTCGCGAGGAGTGAGCAGTTCTTC. Protein sequence: CASSQGLARSEQFF.

The chain couples TRBV27 to TRBJ2-7; 12 bases are shared with TRBD2. The CDR3 spans 15 residues. Germline values: CDR1 MNHEY, CDR2 SMNVEV (reference sequence). The V gene end was trimmed by 6 bases and the J gene end by 7 bases; junction bases not matched to a gene: 10. The CDR3 protein is CASRGRLAGDWEQYF. CDR3 bases: TGTGCCAGCAGGGGGAGACTAGCGGGAGATTGGGAGCAGTACTTC.

The chain employs TRBV5-1 and TRBJ2-7; no clear D gene. V gave up 0 bases and J gave up 3 bases, with 13 bases separating them. Germline V CDR1 and CDR2: SGHRS, YFSETQ. The CDR3 is 15 residues long. The DNA of the CDR3 is TGCGCCAGCAGCTTGGGCGACACCTTCCTCTACGAGCAGTACTTC. Its translation is CASSLGDTFLYEQYF.

This rearrangement joins TRBV11-1 to TRBJ2-5, with 9 bases identical to TRBD1. Germline-derived CDR1 and CDR2 are SGHAT and FQDESV (reference sequence). The CDR3 has 15 amino acids. The J segment lost 5 bases and the V segment lost 5 bases, leaving 9 bases of the junction unmatched. This CDR3 is CASSAVQGARETQYF. The CDR3 nucleotides are TGTGCCAGCAGCGCCGTACAGGGGGCCCGGGAGACCCAGTACTTC.

V usage is TRBV6-1 and J usage is TRBJ1-2; D not certain. CDR1 and CDR2 from the germline V gene are MNHNS and SASEGT. V shed 3 bases and J shed 4 bases, with 12 bases lying between them. This CDR3 has 14 residues. The CDR3 here is CASSDLYGSYGYTF. CDR3 DNA sequence: TGTGCCAGCAGTGACTTATATGGGAGCTATGGCTACACCTTC.

V gene TRBV7-9 combines with J gene TRBJ2-5, with TRBD1 as a possible D gene (6 bases). TRBJ2-7 explains the end of the DNA better; the J call may be wrong. This CDR3 spans 15 amino acids. Looked up from germline, CDR1 is SEHNR and CDR2 is FQNEAQ (reference sequence). The CDR3 loop is CASSSRGQKNYEQYF. The CDR3 DNA follows: TGTGCCAGCAGCTCCCGAGGACAGAAAAACTACGAGCAGTACTTC.

The rearrangement links TRBV7-2 to TRBJ1-1, with 7 nucleotides matching TRBD1. The trim removed 4 bases at V and 2 bases at J, leaving 10 bases unmatched. CDR1 and CDR2 (germline): SGHTA, FQGNSA. The CDR3 runs 16 residues. CDR3 region: CASSSRNTGVNTEAFF. CDR3 bases: TGTGCCAGCAGCTCGCGAAACACAGGGGTAAACACTGAAGCTTTCTTT. Full variable domain (rest looked up from reference TRBV7-2 and TRBJ1-1): GAGVSQSPSNKVTEKGKDVELRCDPISGHTALYWYRQSLGQGLEFLIYFQGNSAPDKSGLPSDRFSAERTGGSVSTLTIQRTQQEDSAVYLCASSSRNTGVNTEAFFGQGTRLTVV.

Points on this clone: Other nucleotide sequences in the sample specify the same CDR3. The chain has TRBV9 and TRBJ2-1, with TRBD2 matching 13 bases. The V gene's germline CDR1 is SGDLS and CDR2 YYNGEE. The CDR3 loop spans 15 amino acids. The J segment lost 4 bases and the V segment lost 4 bases, leaving 2 bases of the junction unmatched. The DNA for the CDR3 is TGTGCCAGCAGCAGGACTAGCGGGAGTTACAATGAGCAGTTCTTC. The encoded protein is CASSRTSGSYNEQFF.

This chain links TRBV7-2 with TRBJ1-1; D uncertain. The CDR3 sequence is 14 residues long. Trimming took 2 bases from V and 3 from J, leaving 10 bases between them. Germline V gives CDR1 SGHTA, CDR2 FQGNSA. CDR3 protein: CASSLTRAYTEAFF. Here the CDR3 DNA reads TGTGCCAGCAGCTTAACTAGAGCATACACTGAAGCTTTCTTT.

The gene calls are TRBV7-9 and TRBJ2-1; D is perhaps TRBD2 (6 bases). V lost 1 base to trimming and J lost 4 bases, with 8 bases between them. CDR1 and CDR2 (germline): SEHNR, FQNEAQ (reference sequence). The CDR3 consists of 14 residues. DNA for the CDR3: TGTGCCAGCAGCTTAGGGGAGGCATACAATGAGCAGTTCTTC. It encodes CASSLGEAYNEQFF.

This clone was observed a single time. The genes are TRBV19 and TRBJ1-1; D ambiguous. The V and J ends lost 3 bases and 3 bases respectively, with 5 bases between them. The CDR3 is 12 residues long. Germline V gives CDR1 LNHDA, CDR2 SQIVND (reference sequence). CDR3 region: CASSIPYTEAFF. The CDR3, as DNA: TGTGCCAGTAGTATCCCCTACACTGAAGCTTTCTTT. Using reference TRBV19 and TRBJ1-1 for the parts outside the CDR3, the full variable domain is DGGITQSPKYLFRKEGQNVTLSCEQNLNHDAMYWYRQDPGQGLRLIYYSQIVNDFQKGDIAEGYSVSREKKESFPLTVTSAQKNPTAFYLCASSIPYTEAFFGQGTRLTVV.

The chain recombines TRBV7-2 with TRBJ1-4; 9 bases fit TRBD1. J was trimmed by 5 bases and V by 2 bases; bases with no gene match: 6. The CDR3 consists of 16 residues. Germline assignment: CDR1 SGHTA and CDR2 FQGNSA. CDR3 nucleotide sequence: TGTGCCAGCAGCTTATTCCTAACAGGGGGCAATGAAAAACTGTTTTTT. Protein sequence: CASSLFLTGGNEKLFF.

The genes are TRBV5-1 and TRBJ1-3; tentatively, D is TRBD1 (6 bases). Trimming left V 4 bases short and J 1 base short, with 21 bases between. The length of the CDR3 is 18 residues. CDR1 and CDR2 (germline): SGHRS, YFSETQ. In DNA form, the CDR3 reads TGCGCCAGCAGCCCTCGGTTGATACAGGGTGGGTCTGGAAACACCATATATTTT. This sequence encodes CASSPRLIQGGSGNTIYF.

This rearrangement joins TRBV5-5 to TRBJ2-1, with 8 nucleotides matching TRBD2. Germline lookup yields CDR1 SGHKS and CDR2 YYEKEE (reference sequence). J gave up 9 bases and V 1 base, and 15 bases lay outside the gene matches. There are 17 residues in the CDR3. DNA for the CDR3: TGTGCCAGCAGCTTGACCTCCGGGAGGGCCATGATTAGTGAGCAGTTCTTC. It is translated as CASSLTSGRAMISEQFF.

As concerns this clone: At the DNA level, this CDR3 is encoded by other sequences in the same sample as well. The genes are TRBV7-2 and TRBJ2-3, with TRBD2 matching over 12 bases. The CDR3 is 15 amino acids. J was trimmed by 6 bases and V by 5 bases; bases with no gene match: 6. Germline V CDR1 and CDR2: SGHTA, FQGNSA. CDR3 sequence reads: CASSLGLAGLDTQYF. CDR3 nucleotides: TGTGCCAGCAGCCTCGGACTAGCGGGATTGGATACGCAGTATTTT.